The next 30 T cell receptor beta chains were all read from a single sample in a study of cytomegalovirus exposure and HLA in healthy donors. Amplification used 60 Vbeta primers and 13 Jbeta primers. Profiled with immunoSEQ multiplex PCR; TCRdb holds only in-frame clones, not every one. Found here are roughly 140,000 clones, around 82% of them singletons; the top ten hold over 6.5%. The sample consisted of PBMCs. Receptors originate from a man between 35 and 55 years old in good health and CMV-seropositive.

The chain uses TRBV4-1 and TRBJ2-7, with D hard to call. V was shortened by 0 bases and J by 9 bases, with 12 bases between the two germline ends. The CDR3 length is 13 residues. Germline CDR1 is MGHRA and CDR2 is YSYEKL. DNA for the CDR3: TGCGCCAGCAGCCAAGATCGAGGCCCGGTGCAGTACTTC. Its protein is CASSQDRGPVQYF.

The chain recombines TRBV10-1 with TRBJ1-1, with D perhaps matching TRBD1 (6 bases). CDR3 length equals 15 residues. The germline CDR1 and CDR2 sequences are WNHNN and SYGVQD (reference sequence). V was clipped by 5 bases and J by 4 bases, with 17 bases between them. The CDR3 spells CASSQFVGAATEAFF. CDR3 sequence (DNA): TGCGCCAGCAGTCAATTCGTGGGGGCGGCCACTGAAGCTTTCTTT.

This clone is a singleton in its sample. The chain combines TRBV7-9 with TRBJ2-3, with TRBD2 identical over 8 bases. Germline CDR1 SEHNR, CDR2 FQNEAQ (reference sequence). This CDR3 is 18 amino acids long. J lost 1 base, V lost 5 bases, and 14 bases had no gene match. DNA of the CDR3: TGTGCCAGCAGCCGCCTTCCTGGGACTAGTGGACGCACAGATACGCAGTATTTT. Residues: CASSRLPGTSGRTDTQYF.

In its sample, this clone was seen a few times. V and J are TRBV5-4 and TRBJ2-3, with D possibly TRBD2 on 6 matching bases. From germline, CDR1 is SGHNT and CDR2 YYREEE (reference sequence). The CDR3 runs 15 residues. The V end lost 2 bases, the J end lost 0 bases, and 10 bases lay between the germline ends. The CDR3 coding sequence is TGTGCCAGCAGCTTTCGCGGGGCCAGCACAGATACGCAGTATTTT. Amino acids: CASSFRGASTDTQYF.

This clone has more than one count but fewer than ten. CDR3 nucleotides: TGTGCCAGCAGTTACAGGGTCCAGCAGTACTTC. Translated: CASSYRVQQYF. This chain links TRBV28 with TRBJ2-7; TRBD1 might be the D (6 bases). Germline V gene sequence: CDR1 MDHEN, CDR2 SYDVKM. The V gene lost 4 bases and the J gene lost 8 bases, with 9 bases spanning the gap. The CDR3 is 11 amino acids.

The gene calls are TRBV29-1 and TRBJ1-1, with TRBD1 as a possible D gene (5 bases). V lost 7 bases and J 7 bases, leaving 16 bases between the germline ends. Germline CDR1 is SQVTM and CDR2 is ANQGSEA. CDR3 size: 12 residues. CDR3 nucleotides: TGCAGCGCCTTAGATGGGGGGATTGAAGCTTTCTTT. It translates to CSALDGGIEAFF.

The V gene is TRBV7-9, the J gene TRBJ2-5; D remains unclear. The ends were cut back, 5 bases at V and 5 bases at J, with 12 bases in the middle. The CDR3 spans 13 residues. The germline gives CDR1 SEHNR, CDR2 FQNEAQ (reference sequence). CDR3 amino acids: CASSPGNGETQYF. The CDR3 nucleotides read TGTGCCAGCAGCCCAGGAAATGGGGAGACCCAGTACTTC.

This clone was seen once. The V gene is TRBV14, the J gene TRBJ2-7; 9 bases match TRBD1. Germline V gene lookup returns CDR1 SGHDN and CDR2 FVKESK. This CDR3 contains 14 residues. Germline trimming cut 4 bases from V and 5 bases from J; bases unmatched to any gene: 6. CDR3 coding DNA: TGTGCCAGCAGCCTTCGGGACAGGGTTAACGAGCAGTACTTC. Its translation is CASSLRDRVNEQYF.

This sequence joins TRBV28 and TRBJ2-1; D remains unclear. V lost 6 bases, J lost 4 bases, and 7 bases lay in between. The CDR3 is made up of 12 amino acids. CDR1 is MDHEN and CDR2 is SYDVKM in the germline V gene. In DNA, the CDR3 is TGTGCCAGCAGCCCTTTATACAATGAGCAGTTCTTC. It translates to CASSPLYNEQFF.

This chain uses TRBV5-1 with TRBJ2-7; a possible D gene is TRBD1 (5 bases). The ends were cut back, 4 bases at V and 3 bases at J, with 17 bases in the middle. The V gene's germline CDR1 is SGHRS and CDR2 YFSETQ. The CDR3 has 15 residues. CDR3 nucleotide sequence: TGCGCCAGCAGCCTTCAGGGTAAAGGTGGCTACGAGCAGTACTTC. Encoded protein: CASSLQGKGGYEQYF.

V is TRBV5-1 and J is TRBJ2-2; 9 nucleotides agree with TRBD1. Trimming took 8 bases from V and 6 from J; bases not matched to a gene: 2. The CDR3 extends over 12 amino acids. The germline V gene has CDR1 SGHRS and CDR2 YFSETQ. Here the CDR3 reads CASTGGPGELFF. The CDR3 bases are TGCGCCAGTACAGGGGGCCCCGGGGAGCTGTTTTTT.

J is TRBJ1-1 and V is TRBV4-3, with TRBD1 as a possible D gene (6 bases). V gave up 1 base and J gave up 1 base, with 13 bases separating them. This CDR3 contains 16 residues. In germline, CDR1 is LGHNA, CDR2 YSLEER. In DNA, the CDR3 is TGCGCCAGCAGCCAAGGTCCCGGACAGCAGAACACTGAAGCTTTCTTT. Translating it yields CASSQGPGQQNTEAFF.

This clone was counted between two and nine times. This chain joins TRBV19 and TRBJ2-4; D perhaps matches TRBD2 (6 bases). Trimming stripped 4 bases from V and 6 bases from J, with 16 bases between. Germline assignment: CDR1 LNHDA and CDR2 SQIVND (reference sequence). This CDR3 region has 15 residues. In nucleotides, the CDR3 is TGTGCCAGTAGTAAGGACGACGCCGGGAGAAACATTCAGTACTTC. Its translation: CASSKDDAGRNIQYF.

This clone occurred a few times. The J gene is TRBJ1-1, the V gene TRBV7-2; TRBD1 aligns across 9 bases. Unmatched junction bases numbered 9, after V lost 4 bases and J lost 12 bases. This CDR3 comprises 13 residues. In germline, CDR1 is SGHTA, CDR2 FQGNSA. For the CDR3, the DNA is TGTGCCAGCAGCTCAAACCGGGACAGGGAAACTTTCTTT. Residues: CASSSNRDRETFF.

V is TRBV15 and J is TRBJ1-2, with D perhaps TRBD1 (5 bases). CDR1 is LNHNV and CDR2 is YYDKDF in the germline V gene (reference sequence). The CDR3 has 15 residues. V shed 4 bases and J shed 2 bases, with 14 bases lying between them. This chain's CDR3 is CATSIVSAGNYGYTF. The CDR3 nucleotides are TGTGCCACCAGCATCGTTTCGGCAGGGAACTATGGCTACACCTTC.

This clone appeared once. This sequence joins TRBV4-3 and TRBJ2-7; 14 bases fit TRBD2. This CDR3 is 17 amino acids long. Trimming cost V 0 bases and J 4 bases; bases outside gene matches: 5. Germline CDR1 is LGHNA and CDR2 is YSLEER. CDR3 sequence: CASSQDTRTSGRYEQYF. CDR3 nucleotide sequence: TGCGCCAGCAGCCAAGATACGAGGACTAGCGGGAGGTACGAGCAGTACTTC.

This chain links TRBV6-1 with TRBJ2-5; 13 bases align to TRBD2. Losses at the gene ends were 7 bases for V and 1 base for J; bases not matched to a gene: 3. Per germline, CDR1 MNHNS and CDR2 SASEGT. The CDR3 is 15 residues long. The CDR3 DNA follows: TGTGCCAGCAATGGACTAGCGGGAGTCCAAGAGACCCAGTACTTC. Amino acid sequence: CASNGLAGVQETQYF.

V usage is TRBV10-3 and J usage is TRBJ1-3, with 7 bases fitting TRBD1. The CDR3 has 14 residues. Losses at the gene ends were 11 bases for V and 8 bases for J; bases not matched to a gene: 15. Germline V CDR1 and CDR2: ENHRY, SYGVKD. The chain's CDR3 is CAVWDSQIRDTIYF. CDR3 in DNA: TGTGCCGTCTGGGACAGCCAAATCCGGGACACCATATATTTT.

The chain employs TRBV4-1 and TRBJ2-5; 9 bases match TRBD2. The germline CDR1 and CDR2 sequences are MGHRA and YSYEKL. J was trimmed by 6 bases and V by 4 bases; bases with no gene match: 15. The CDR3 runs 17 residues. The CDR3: CASSPAAGGRGVKTQYF. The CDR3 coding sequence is TGCGCCAGCAGCCCCGCTGCCGGCGGGAGGGGGGTTAAGACCCAGTACTTC.

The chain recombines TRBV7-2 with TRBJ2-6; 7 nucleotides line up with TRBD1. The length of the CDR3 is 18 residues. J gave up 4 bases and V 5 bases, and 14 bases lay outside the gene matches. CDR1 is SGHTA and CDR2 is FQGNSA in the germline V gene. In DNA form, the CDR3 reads TGTGCCAGCAGCCGAGAAATCCGAACAGGGGACGGGGCCAACGTCCTGACTTTC. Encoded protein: CASSREIRTGDGANVLTF.

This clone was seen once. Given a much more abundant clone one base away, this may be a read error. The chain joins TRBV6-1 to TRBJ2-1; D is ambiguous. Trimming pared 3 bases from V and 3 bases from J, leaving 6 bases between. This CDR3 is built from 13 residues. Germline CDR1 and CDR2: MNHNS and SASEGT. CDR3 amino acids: CASSEGYYNEQFF. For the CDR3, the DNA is TGTGCCAGCAGTGAGGGCTACTACAATGAGCAGTTCTTC.

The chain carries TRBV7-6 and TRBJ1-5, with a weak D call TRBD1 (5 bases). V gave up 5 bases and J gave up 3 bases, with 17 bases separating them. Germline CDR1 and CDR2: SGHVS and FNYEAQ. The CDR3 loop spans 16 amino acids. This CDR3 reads CASSPRVADFNQPQHF. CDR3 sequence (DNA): TGTGCCAGCAGCCCCAGGGTTGCGGATTTCAATCAGCCCCAGCATTTT.

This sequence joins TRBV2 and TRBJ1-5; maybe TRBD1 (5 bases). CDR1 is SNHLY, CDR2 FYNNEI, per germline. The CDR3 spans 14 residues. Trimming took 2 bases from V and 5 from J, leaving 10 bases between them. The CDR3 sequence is CASSERGWDQPQHF. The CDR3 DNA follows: TGTGCCAGCAGTGAAAGGGGCTGGGATCAGCCCCAGCATTTT.

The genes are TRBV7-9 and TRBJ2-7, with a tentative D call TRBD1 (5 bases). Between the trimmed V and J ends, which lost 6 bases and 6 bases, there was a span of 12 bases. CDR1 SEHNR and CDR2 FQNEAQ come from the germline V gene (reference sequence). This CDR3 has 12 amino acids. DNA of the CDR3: TGTGCCAGCAGTCCTGACAGTGTCGAGCAGTACTTC. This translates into CASSPDSVEQYF.

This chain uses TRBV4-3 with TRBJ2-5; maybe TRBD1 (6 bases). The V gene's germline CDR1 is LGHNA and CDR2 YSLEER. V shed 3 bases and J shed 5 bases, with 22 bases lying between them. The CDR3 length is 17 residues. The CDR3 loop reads CASSHGYGAGAAETQYF. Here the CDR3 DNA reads TGCGCCAGCAGCCACGGCTACGGGGCAGGGGCAGCGGAGACCCAGTACTTC.

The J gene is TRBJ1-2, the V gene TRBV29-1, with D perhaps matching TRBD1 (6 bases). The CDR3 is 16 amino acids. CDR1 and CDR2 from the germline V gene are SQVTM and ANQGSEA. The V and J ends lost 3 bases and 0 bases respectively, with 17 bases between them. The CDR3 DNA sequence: TGCAGCGTTGATCTGGACAGCCCCCAAACTAACTATGGCTACACCTTC. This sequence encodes CSVDLDSPQTNYGYTF.

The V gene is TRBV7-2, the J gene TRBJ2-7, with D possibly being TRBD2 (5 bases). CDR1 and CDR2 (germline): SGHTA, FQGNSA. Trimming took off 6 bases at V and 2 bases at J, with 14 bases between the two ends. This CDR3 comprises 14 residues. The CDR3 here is CASSKNRGTYEQYF. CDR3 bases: TGTGCCAGCAGTAAAAACCGGGGTACCTACGAGCAGTACTTC.

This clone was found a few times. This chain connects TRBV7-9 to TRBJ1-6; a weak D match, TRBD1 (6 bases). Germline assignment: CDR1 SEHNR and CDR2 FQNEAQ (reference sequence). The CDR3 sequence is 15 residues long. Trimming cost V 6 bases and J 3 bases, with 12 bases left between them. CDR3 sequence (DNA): TGTGCCAGCAGTTCCGGACAGCTCTATAATTCACCCCTCCACTTT. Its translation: CASSSGQLYNSPLHF.

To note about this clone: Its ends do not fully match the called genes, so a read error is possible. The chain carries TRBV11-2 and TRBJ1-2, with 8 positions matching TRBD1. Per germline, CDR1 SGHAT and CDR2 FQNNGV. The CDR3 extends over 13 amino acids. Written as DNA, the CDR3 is TGTGCCAGCAGCTTAGACCCGCTCCGGACAGGGTTCTTC. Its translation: CASSLDPLRTGFF.

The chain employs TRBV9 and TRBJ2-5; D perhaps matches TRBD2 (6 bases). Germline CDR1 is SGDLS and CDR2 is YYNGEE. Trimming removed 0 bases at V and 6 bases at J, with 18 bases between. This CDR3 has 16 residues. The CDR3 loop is CASSVGGTAPPQTQYF. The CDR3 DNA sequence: TGTGCCAGCAGCGTAGGCGGGACTGCCCCCCCCCAGACCCAGTACTTC.